The 27 T cell receptor beta chains reported below all come from one sample, sequenced in a study of vaccination and CD4 T cells after COVID-19. This sample's treatment: approximately 9-day PBMC culture with coronavirus spike peptide pools or control peptides (ViraFEST assay). At the Johns Hopkins FTIC core, DNA taken from cultured CD4+ T cells was sequenced by way of the Oncomine TCR Beta short-read assay. MiXCR, run by TCRdb on the PCR reads, gives a single entry per CDR3 protein. The data hold thousands of distinct CDR3 sequences, with 65% to 70% observed a single time. No antigen is known for these receptors. Source: CD4+ T cells from blood, cultured in vitro, taken before SARS-CoV-2 vaccination. These receptors all come from a human donor who had recovered from COVID-19.

The rearrangement joins TRBV24-1 to TRBJ2-5, with D possibly TRBD1 on 6 matching bases. V gave up 2 bases and J gave up 5 bases, with 14 bases separating them. Germline lookup yields CDR1 KGHDR and CDR2 SFDVKD. The CDR3 spans 15 residues. The CDR3 DNA follows: TGTGCCACCAGTGATTCGACAGGAGGAAGGGAGACCCAGTACTTC. This translates into CATSDSTGGRETQYF.

This rearrangement joins TRBV6-5 to TRBJ2-3, with no clear D. The V gene's germline CDR1 is MNHEY and CDR2 SVGAGI. Trimming pared 1 base from V and 4 bases from J, leaving 9 bases between. CDR3 length: 14 amino acids. The CDR3 protein is CASSYLRSADTQYF. The CDR3 region has the DNA TGTGCCAGCAGTTACTTACGCTCGGCAGATACGCAGTATTTT.

The chain couples TRBV6-5 to TRBJ2-7; 8 bases fit TRBD2. The CDR3 runs to 16 residues. Trimming removed 4 bases from V and 0 bases from J; junction bases left unmatched: 8. Germline CDR1 is MNHEY and CDR2 is SVGAGI. For the CDR3, the DNA is TGTGCCAGCAGTTGGGGGGCTAGCGGGTCCTCCTACGAGCAGTACTTC. Translated: CASSWGASGSSYEQYF.

This clonotype was detected only a few times. The rearrangement joins TRBV28 to TRBJ1-5; no firm D call. The CDR3 runs 12 residues. Germline CDR1 MDHEN, CDR2 SYDVKM. V gave up 1 base and J gave up 7 bases, with 5 bases separating them. CDR3 loop: CASSLSPQPQHF. CDR3 coding DNA: TGTGCCAGCAGTTTATCGCCACAGCCCCAGCATTTT. Drawing the rest from reference TRBV28 and TRBJ1-5, the complete variable domain is DVKVTQSSRYLVKRTGEKVFLECVQDMDHENMFWYRQDPGLGLRLIYFSYDVKMKEKGDIPEGYSVSREKKERFSLILESASTNQTSMYLCASSLSPQPQHFGDGTRLSIL.

The gene calls are TRBV28 and TRBJ1-1; 12 nucleotides align to TRBD1. CDR1 is MDHEN and CDR2 is SYDVKM in the germline V gene. CDR3 size: 16 residues. V trimming: 7 bases; J trimming: 6 bases; junction bases outside the gene matches: 12. CDR3 protein: CASTVKAGQGASEAFF. The CDR3 coding sequence is TGTGCCAGCACCGTGAAAGCGGGACAGGGGGCCTCTGAAGCTTTCTTT.

V is TRBV5-1 and J is TRBJ2-7; 9 nucleotides align to TRBD1. Germline CDR1 reads SGHRS; CDR2 reads YFSETQ. The length of the CDR3 is 16 residues. After removal of 0 bases from V and 4 bases from J, the junction contained 8 bases not matched to a gene. DNA for the CDR3: TGCGCCAGCAGCTTGGGGCCGGGACAGGGATCGTACGAGCAGTACTTC. The encoded protein is CASSLGPGQGSYEQYF.

V is TRBV11-2 and J is TRBJ1-5; D is ambiguous. Germline V lookup: CDR1 SGHAT, CDR2 FQNNGV. The germline V and J ends were trimmed by 5 bases and 4 bases, with 9 bases remaining between them. The CDR3 totals 13 residues. The CDR3 sequence: CASSRGLNQPQHF. CDR3 nucleotides: TGTGCCAGCAGCCGTGGACTGAATCAGCCCCAGCATTTT.

The V call is TRBV7-8, the J call TRBJ1-5, with D perhaps matching TRBD1 (6 bases). Germline lookup yields CDR1 SGHVS and CDR2 FQNEAQ. The CDR3 contains 15 residues. Between the trimmed V and J ends, which lost 5 bases and 7 bases, there was a span of 18 bases. This CDR3 reads CASSGRQDLRQPQHF. The CDR3 bases are TGTGCCAGCAGCGGCAGACAGGACCTCAGGCAGCCCCAGCATTTT.

The chain has TRBV19 and TRBJ2-5, with D unclear. Trimming stripped 4 bases from V and 3 bases from J, with 3 bases between. Germline values: CDR1 LNHDA, CDR2 SQIVND (reference sequence). The CDR3 has 11 amino acids. For the CDR3, the DNA is TGTGCCAGTAGTAGGGAAGAGACCCAGTACTTC. Residues: CASSREETQYF.

The chain is built from TRBV7-9 and TRBJ2-5; D remains unclear. This CDR3 has 14 amino acids. Trimming cost V 3 bases and J 5 bases, with 13 bases left between them. Germline V gene lookup returns CDR1 SEHNR and CDR2 FQNEAQ (reference sequence). The CDR3 is CASSLAPERETQYF. DNA for the CDR3: TGTGCCAGCAGCTTGGCTCCGGAGAGGGAGACCCAGTACTTC.

The chain has TRBV20-1 and TRBJ1-4, with D possibly matching TRBD1 (5 bases). V was trimmed by 2 bases and J by 7 bases, leaving 17 bases between them. This CDR3 spans 15 amino acids. Per the germline V gene, CDR1 is DFQATT and CDR2 is SNEGSKA (reference sequence). In DNA, the CDR3 is TGCAGTGCTAGAAACCCGTTGGGGCCAGGTGAAAAACTGTTTTTT. It encodes CSARNPLGPGEKLFF.

This chain links TRBV12-3 or TRBV12-4 with TRBJ2-1; 11 bases are a match to TRBD2. The CDR3 totals 19 residues. The J segment lost 5 bases and the V segment lost 6 bases, leaving 18 bases of the junction unmatched. The CDR3 coding sequence is TGTGCCAGCAGCCAACAGACAGGAACTAGCGGGAGTGGGAACAATGAGCAGTTCTTC. This encodes CASSQQTGTSGSGNNEQFF.

This chain links TRBV28 with TRBJ2-5; the D is unclear. The CDR3 has 13 amino acids. Looked up from germline, CDR1 is MDHEN and CDR2 is SYDVKM. V was trimmed by 7 bases and J by 4 bases, leaving 13 bases between them. CDR3 amino acids: CASNAAIRETQYF. For the CDR3, the DNA is TGTGCCAGCAATGCAGCAATTCGAGAGACCCAGTACTTC.

This clonotype was seen more than once but under ten times. The chain combines TRBV20-1 with TRBJ2-7; D possibly matches TRBD1 or TRBD2 (5 bases each). V lost 2 bases, J lost 9 bases, and 11 bases lay in between. The length of the CDR3 is 11 residues. Looked up from germline, CDR1 is DFQATT and CDR2 is SNEGSKA (reference sequence). DNA of the CDR3: TGCAGTGCTAGATATGGGGGTTCGCAGTACTTC. Amino acids: CSARYGGSQYF.

This clonotype was detected only once. The chain combines TRBV20-1 with TRBJ2-7, with unresolved D. CDR1 and CDR2 (germline): DFQATT, SNEGSKA (reference sequence). The CDR3 extends over 14 amino acids. Trimming cost V 3 bases and J 3 bases, with 15 bases left between them. The chain's CDR3 is CSASSGLSHYEQYF. DNA of the CDR3: TGCAGTGCTAGTTCAGGTCTATCCCACTACGAGCAGTACTTC.

The chain recombines TRBV6-1 with TRBJ2-3, with a weak D call TRBD2 (6 bases). CDR3 length equals 16 residues. Germline V gene lookup returns CDR1 MNHNS and CDR2 SASEGT. Trimming removed 6 bases from V and 4 bases from J, with 20 bases in between. The CDR3 region is CASSIQATSLPDTQYF. The CDR3 coding sequence is TGTGCCAGCAGCATACAAGCGACTAGTCTCCCAGATACGCAGTATTTT.

Within the sample, this clonotype is large. The genes are TRBV6-5 and TRBJ2-5; D call uncertain. Trimming took off 1 base at V and 5 bases at J, with 2 bases between the two ends. This CDR3 comprises 11 residues. Germline V CDR1 and CDR2: MNHEY, SVGAGI. The CDR3 nucleotides are TGTGCCAGCAGTTACTGGGAGACCCAGTACTTC. Encoded protein: CASSYWETQYF.

The chain combines TRBV6-5 with TRBJ2-1; perhaps TRBD1 as D (6 bases). In germline, CDR1 is MNHEY, CDR2 SVGAGI. Trimming removed 3 bases at V and 8 bases at J, with 14 bases between. CDR3 size: 14 residues. The CDR3 protein is CASSYDWGQDEQFF. The CDR3 bases are TGTGCCAGCAGTTATGATTGGGGGCAGGATGAGCAGTTCTTC.

This chain joins TRBV2 and TRBJ2-3; a weak D match, TRBD2 (6 bases). CDR3 length equals 15 residues. The germline gives CDR1 SNHLY, CDR2 FYNNEI. The V end was cut by 8 bases, the J end by 0 bases, with 15 bases between. CDR3 DNA sequence: TGTGCCAGCGCCAGGGACTCTACTAGCACAGATACGCAGTATTTT. Translation gives CASARDSTSTDTQYF.

The V call is TRBV16, the J call TRBJ2-5; D call uncertain. CDR1 KGHSY and CDR2 FQNENV come from the germline V gene. The CDR3 runs 14 residues. The V gene lost 1 base and the J gene lost 2 bases, with 8 bases spanning the gap. The CDR3 region has the DNA TGTGCCAGCAGCCAATACAGTAATCAAGAGACCCAGTACTTC. Residues: CASSQYSNQETQYF.

The chain employs TRBV28 and TRBJ2-7, with D unclear. V lost 2 bases and J lost 6, with 8 bases in between. The CDR3 length is 12 residues. Germline loops: CDR1 MDHEN, CDR2 SYDVKM. CDR3 nucleotides: TGTGCCAGCAGTTTAGTAGAACGCGAGCAGTACTTC. Translating it yields CASSLVEREQYF.

This clonotype is large within its sample. The V call is TRBV6-1, the J call TRBJ2-7, with no clear D. Germline V gene data show CDR1 as MNHNS and CDR2 as SASEGT. Trimming stripped 4 bases from V and 0 bases from J, with 7 bases between. The CDR3 covers 13 residues. The CDR3 sequence is CASSVGISYEQYF. The DNA for the CDR3 is TGTGCCAGCAGTGTTGGGATCTCCTACGAGCAGTACTTC.

This clonotype appeared a single time. The CDR3 is CASKQGNHGYTF. In nucleotides, the CDR3 is TGTGCCAGCAAACAGGGGAACCATGGCTACACCTTC. This sequence joins TRBV28 and TRBJ1-2, with 7 bases identical to TRBD1. Germline trimming cut 7 bases from V and 6 bases from J; bases unmatched to any gene: 5. Germline V gene sequence: CDR1 MDHEN, CDR2 SYDVKM. The CDR3 extends over 12 amino acids.

V gene TRBV5-6 combines with J gene TRBJ2-1; D uncertain. This CDR3 is built from 15 residues. Looked up from germline, CDR1 is SGHDT and CDR2 is YYEEEE. Trimming cost V 4 bases and J 1 base, with 12 bases left between them. The CDR3 nucleotides are TGTGCCAGCAGCCCCGGTAGGTTATCCTACAATGAGCAGTTCTTC. Translated, it gives CASSPGRLSYNEQFF.

The chain combines TRBV7-9 with TRBJ2-3; TRBD1 might be the D (5 bases). Germline V gene data show CDR1 as SEHNR and CDR2 as FQNEAQ (reference sequence). CDR3 length: 15 amino acids. Trimming removed 5 bases at V and 2 bases at J, with 14 bases between. The CDR3 region has the DNA TGTGCCAGCAGCACAGGACCCATACCCACAGATACGCAGTATTTT. Amino acids: CASSTGPIPTDTQYF.

The genes are TRBV29-1 and TRBJ2-7; TRBD2 aligns across 10 bases. After removal of 6 bases from V and 4 bases from J, the junction contained 9 bases not matched to a gene. From germline, CDR1 is SQVTM and CDR2 ANQGSEA. The CDR3 has 14 amino acids. The CDR3: CSVAGLASAYEQYF. CDR3 sequence (DNA): TGCAGCGTCGCGGGACTAGCGTCCGCGTACGAGCAGTACTTC.

The genes are TRBV5-4 and TRBJ1-2; D remains unclear. This CDR3 spans 13 amino acids. CDR1 is SGHNT, CDR2 YYREEE, per germline (reference sequence). V was pared by 0 bases and J by 4 bases, with 7 bases between. CDR3 DNA: TGTGCCAGCAGCTTGGCAGGAGGCTATGGCTACACCTTC. It codes for CASSLAGGYGYTF.